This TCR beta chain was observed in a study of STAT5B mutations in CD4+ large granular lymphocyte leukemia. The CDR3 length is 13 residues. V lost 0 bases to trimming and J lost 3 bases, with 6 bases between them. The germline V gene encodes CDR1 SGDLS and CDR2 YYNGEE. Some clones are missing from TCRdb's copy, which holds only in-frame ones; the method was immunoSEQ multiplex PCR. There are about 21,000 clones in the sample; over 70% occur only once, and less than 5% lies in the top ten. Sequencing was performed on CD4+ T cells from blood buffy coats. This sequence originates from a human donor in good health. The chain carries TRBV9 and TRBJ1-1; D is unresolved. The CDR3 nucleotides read TGTGCCAGCAGCGTAGGGCGGGACACTGAAGCTTTCTTT. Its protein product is CASSVGRDTEAFF.